This T cell receptor (beta chain) was obtained from a study of blood T cell repertoires in COVID-19. Study overall: Samples representing acute and convalescent COVID-19 were sourced from the United States, Italy and Spain. PBMCs, B-cell-depleted T cells, or T cells provided the cDNA or gDNA that made up the material.

Trimming pared 0 bases from V and 0 bases from J, leaving 6 bases between. The CDR3 is made up of 16 amino acids. CDR1 MGHRA and CDR2 YSYEKL come from the germline V gene. Seattle researchers signed up patients amid active infection and tracked them longitudinally. In the original processing: The authors estimated nucleated cell counts from reference gene primer amplification. The data were produced by immunoSEQ multiplex PCR, yet TCRdb's version contains in-frame clones alone and is incomplete. V and J calls and clone size come straight from that table; D and trimming were deduced from the DNA. The sample has some 200,000 clones, roughly 94% seen once; the top ten hold 0.6% to 0.9%.

The chain carries TRBV4-1 and TRBJ2-6; D call uncertain. The sequence was collected from a man aged 25 to 40 with COVID-19, enrolled during active disease. The material sequenced was peripheral blood. Written as DNA, the CDR3 is TGCGCCAGCAGCCAAGAAAGCGTCTCTGGGGCCAACGTCCTGACTTTC. It encodes CASSQESVSGANVLTF.